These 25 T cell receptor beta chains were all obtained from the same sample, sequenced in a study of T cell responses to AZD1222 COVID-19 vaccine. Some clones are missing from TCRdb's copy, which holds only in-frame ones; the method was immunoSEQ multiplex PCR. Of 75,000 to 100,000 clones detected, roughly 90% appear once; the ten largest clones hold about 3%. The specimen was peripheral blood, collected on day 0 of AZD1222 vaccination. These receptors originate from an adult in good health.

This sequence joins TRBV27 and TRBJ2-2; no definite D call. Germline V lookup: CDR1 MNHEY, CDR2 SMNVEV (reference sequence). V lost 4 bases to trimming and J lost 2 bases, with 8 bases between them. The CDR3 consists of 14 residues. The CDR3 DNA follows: TGTGCCAGCAGTTCGCGTACCAACACCGGGGAGCTGTTTTTT. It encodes CASSSRTNTGELFF.

CDR3: CASSLQAGNTEAFF. The CDR3 nucleotides are TGCGCCAGCAGCTTACAGGCGGGGAACACTGAAGCTTTCTTT. The chain employs TRBV5-1 and TRBJ1-1, with D possibly TRBD1 on 5 matching bases. The CDR3 totals 14 residues. V was clipped by 2 bases and J by 1 base, with 9 bases between them. Germline values: CDR1 SGHRS, CDR2 YFSETQ. The whole variable domain, filled in from reference TRBV5-1 and TRBJ1-1, reads KAGVTQTPRYLIKTRGQQVTLSCSPISGHRSVSWYQQTPGQGLQFLFEYFSETQRNKGNFPGRFSGRQFSNSRSEMNVSTLELGDSALYLCASSLQAGNTEAFFGQGTRLTVV.

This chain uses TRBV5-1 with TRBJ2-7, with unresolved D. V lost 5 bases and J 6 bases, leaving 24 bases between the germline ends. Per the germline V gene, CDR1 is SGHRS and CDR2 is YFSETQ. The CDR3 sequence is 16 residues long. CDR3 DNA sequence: TGCGCCAGCAGTGACGCGGAGAGACTTAGCACCCCCGAGCAGTACTTC. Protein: CASSDAERLSTPEQYF. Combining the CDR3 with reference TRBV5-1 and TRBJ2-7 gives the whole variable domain KAGVTQTPRYLIKTRGQQVTLSCSPISGHRSVSWYQQTPGQGLQFLFEYFSETQRNKGNFPGRFSGRQFSNSRSEMNVSTLELGDSALYLCASSDAERLSTPEQYFGPGTRLTVT.

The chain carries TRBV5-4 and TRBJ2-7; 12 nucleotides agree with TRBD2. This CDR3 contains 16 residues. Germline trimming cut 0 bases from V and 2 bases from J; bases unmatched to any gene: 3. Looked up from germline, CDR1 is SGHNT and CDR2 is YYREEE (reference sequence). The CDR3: CASSLVRTSGTYEQYF. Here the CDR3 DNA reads TGTGCCAGCAGCTTGGTTAGGACTAGCGGGACCTACGAGCAGTACTTC.

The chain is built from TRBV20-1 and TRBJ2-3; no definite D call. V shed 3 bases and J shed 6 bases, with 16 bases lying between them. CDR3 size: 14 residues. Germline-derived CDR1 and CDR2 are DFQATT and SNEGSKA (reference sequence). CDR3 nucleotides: TGCAGTGCTAGTGGAGCGAGCGATGGCGATACGCAGTATTTT. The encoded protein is CSASGASDGDTQYF.

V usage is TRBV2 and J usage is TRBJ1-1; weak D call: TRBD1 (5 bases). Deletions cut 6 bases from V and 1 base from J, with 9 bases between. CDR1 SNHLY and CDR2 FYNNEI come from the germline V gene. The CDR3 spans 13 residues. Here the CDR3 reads CASSVTENTEAFF. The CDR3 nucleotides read TGTGCCAGCAGCGTGACAGAGAACACTGAAGCTTTCTTT.

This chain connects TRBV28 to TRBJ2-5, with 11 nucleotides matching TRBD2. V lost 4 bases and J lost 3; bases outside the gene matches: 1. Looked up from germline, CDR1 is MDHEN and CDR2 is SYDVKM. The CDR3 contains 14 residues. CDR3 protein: CASSSGLAEETQYF. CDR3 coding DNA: TGTGCCAGCAGTTCGGGACTAGCGGAAGAGACCCAGTACTTC.

CDR3 sequence: CASSDGEGDTQYF. For the CDR3, the DNA is TGTGCCAGTAGTGATGGCGAAGGAGATACGCAGTATTTT. The chain uses TRBV19 and TRBJ2-3; no reliable D call. The CDR3 length is 13 residues. The V end was cut by 5 bases, the J end by 5 bases, with 11 bases between. The germline gives CDR1 LNHDA, CDR2 SQIVND (reference sequence).

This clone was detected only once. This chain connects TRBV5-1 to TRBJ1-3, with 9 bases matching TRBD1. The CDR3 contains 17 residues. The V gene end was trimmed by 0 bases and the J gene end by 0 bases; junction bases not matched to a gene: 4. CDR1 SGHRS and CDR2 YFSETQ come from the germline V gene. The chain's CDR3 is CASSLVGQGLSGNTIYF. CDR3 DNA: TGCGCCAGCAGCTTGGTTGGACAGGGGCTCTCTGGAAACACCATATATTTT.

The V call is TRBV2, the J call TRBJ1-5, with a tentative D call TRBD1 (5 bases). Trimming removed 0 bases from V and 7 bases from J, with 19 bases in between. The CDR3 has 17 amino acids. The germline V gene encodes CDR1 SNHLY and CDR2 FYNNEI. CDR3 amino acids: CASSEAPRDGTLQPQHF. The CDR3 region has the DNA TGTGCCAGCAGTGAAGCGCCCCGGGACGGAACTCTCCAGCCCCAGCATTTT.

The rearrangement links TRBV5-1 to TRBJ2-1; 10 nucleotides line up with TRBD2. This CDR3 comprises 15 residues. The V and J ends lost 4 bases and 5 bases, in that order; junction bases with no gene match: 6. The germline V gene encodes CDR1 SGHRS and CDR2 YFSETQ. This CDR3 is CASSDRTSGHNEQFF. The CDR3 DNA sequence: TGCGCCAGCAGCGACCGGACTAGCGGCCACAATGAGCAGTTCTTC.

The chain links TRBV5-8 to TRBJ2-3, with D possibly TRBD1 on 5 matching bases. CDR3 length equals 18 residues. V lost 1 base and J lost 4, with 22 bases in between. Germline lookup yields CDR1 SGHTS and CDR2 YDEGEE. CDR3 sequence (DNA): TGTGCCAGCAGCTTGTCTGGGGCCGCTTCTTGGTCCCCAGATACGCAGTATTTT. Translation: CASSLSGAASWSPDTQYF. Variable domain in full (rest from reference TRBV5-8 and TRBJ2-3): EAGVTQSPTHLIKTRGQQATLRCSPISGHTSVYWYQQALGLGLQFLLWYDEGEERNRGNFPPRFSGRQFPNYSSELNVNALELEDSALYLCASSLSGAASWSPDTQYFGPGTRLTVL.

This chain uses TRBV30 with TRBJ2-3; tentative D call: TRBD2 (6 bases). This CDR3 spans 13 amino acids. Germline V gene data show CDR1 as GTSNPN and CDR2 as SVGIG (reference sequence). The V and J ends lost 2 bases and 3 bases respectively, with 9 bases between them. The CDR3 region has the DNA TGTGCCTGGAGTCGGGGGAAGACAGATACGCAGTATTTT. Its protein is CAWSRGKTDTQYF.

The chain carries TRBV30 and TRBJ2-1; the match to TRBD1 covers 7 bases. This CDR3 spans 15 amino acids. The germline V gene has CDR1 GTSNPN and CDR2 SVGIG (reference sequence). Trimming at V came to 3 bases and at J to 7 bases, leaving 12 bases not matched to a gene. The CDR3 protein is CAWSPFGTDTNEQFF. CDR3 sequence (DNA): TGTGCCTGGAGCCCATTCGGGACAGACACAAATGAGCAGTTCTTC.

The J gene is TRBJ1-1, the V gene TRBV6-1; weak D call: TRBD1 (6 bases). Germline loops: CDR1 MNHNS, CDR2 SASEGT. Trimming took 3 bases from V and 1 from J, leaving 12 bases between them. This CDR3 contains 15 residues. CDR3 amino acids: CASSEQGTRNTEAFF. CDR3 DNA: TGTGCCAGCAGTGAGCAGGGGACCCGGAACACTGAAGCTTTCTTT.

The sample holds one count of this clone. The CDR3 nucleotides are TGCGCCAGCAGAGCTAACAGGGAAAGGGACACTGAAGCTTTCTTT. Protein: CASRANRERDTEAFF. The chain has TRBV5-1 and TRBJ1-1, with D possibly being TRBD1 (6 bases). Trimming cost V 5 bases and J 3 bases, with 17 bases left between them. The germline CDR1 and CDR2 sequences are SGHRS and YFSETQ. This CDR3 is built from 15 residues.

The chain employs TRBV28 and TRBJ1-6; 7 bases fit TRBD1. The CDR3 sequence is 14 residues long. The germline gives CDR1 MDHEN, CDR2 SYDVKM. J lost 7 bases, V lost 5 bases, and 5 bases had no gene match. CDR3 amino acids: CASSAHRGNSPLHF. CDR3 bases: TGTGCCAGCAGTGCCCACAGGGGAAATTCACCCCTCCACTTT. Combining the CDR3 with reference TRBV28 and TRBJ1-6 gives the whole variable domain DVKVTQSSRYLVKRTGEKVFLECVQDMDHENMFWYRQDPGLGLRLIYFSYDVKMKEKGDIPEGYSVSREKKERFSLILESASTNQTSMYLCASSAHRGNSPLHFGNGTRLTVT.

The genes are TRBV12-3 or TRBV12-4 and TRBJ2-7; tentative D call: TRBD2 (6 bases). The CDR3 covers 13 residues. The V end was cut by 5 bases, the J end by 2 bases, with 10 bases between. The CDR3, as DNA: TGTGCCAGCAGTGCGGGGTTCACCTACGAGCAGTACTTC. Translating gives CASSAGFTYEQYF.

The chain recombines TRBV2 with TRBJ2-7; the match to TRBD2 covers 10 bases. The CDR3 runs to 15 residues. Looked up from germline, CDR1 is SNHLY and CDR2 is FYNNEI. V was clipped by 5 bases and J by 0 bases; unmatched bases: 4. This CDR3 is CASSLSGRASYEQYF. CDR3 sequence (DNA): TGTGCCAGCAGTTTGAGCGGGAGGGCCTCCTACGAGCAGTACTTC. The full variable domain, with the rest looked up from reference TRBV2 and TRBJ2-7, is EPEVTQTPSHQVTQMGQEVILRCVPISNHLYFYWYRQILGQKVEFLVSFYNNEISEKSEIFDDQFSVERPDGSNFTLKIRSTKLEDSAMYFCASSLSGRASYEQYFGPGTRLTVT.

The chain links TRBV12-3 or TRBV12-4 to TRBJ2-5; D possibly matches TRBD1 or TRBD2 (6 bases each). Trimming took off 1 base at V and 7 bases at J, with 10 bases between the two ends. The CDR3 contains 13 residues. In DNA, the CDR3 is TGTGCCAGCAGTTTAGGACAGGAGGGGACCCAGTACTTC. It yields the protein CASSLGQEGTQYF.

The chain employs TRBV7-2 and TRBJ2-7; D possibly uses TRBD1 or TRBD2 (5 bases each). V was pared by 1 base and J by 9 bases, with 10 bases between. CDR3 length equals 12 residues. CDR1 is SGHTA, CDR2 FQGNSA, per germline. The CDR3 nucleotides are TGTGCCAGCAGCTTAGATGACGGGGCGCAGTACTTC. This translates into CASSLDDGAQYF.

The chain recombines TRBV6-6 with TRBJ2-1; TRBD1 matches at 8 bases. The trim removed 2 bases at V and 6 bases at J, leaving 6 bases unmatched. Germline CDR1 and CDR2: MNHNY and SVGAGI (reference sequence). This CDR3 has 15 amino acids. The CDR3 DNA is TGTGCCAGCAGTTACACCGGGACAGGTCTCAATGAGCAGTTCTTC. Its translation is CASSYTGTGLNEQFF.

CDR3 amino acids: CASSEGRPHSPLHF. The CDR3 DNA reads as TGTGCCAGCAGTGAAGGCAGGCCCCATTCACCCCTCCACTTT. The V call is TRBV25-1, the J call TRBJ1-6, with D uncertain. This CDR3 contains 14 residues. V was shortened by 2 bases and J by 8 bases, with 10 bases between the two germline ends. Germline assignment: CDR1 MGHDK and CDR2 SYGVNS.

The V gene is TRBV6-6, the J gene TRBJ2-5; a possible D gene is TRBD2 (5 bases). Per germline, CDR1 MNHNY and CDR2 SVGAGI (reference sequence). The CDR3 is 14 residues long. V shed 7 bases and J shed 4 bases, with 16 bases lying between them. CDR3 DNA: TGTGCCAGCATCGAGGAAGAGGGAACAGAGACCCAGTACTTC. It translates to CASIEEEGTETQYF.

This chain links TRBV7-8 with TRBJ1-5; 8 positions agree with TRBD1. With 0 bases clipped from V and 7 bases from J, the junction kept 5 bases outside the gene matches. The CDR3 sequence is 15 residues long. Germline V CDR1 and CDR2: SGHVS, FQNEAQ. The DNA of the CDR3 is TGTGCCAGCAGCTTAGCGCGACAGGGGATGCAGCCCCAGCATTTT. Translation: CASSLARQGMQPQHF. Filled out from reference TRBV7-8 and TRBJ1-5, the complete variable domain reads GAGVSQSPRYKVAKRGQDVALRCDPISGHVSLFWYQQALGQGPEFLTYFQNEAQLDKSGLPSDRFFAERPEGSVSTLKIQRTQQEDSAVYLCASSLARQGMQPQHFGDGTRLSIL.